Each of the 24 T cell receptor beta chains below was sequenced from the same sample in a study of T-cell reconstitution after alpha-beta-depleted transplantation in children. Using unique molecular identifiers, the investigators prepared the TCRbeta library. TCRdb ran MiXCR on the PCR reads and lists one entry per CDR3 protein. Of about 980,000 distinct CDR3 sequences listed, about 29% are singletons. Sequenced material: PBMCs, mostly from graft donor cells, taken 360 days after TCRalphabeta/CD19-depleted stem cell transplant. The receptors were sampled from a boy less than two years old who had a stem cell transplant for SCID, so the T cells may come from the graft donor.

The CDR3 nucleotides read TGTGCCAGCAGGGCTAGGGCAGTCTCCTACAATGAGCAGTTCTTC. Translated, it gives CASRARAVSYNEQFF. The gene calls are TRBV11-2 and TRBJ2-1; D not resolved. This CDR3 is built from 15 residues. Per the germline V gene, CDR1 is SGHAT and CDR2 is FQNNGV. V was cut by 6 bases and J by 0 bases, with 12 bases left in between. The complete variable domain, with remaining parts taken from reference TRBV11-2 and TRBJ2-1, reads EAGVAQSPRYKIIEKRQSVAFWCNPISGHATLYWYQQILGQGPKLLIQFQNNGVVDDSQLPKDRFSAERLKGVDSTLKIQPAKLEDSAVYLCASRARAVSYNEQFFGPGTRLTVL.

CDR3 loop: CASRPGQGVSYNEQFF. The CDR3 nucleotides are TGTGCCAGCAGGCCTGGACAGGGTGTATCCTACAATGAGCAGTTCTTC. The chain is built from TRBV9 and TRBJ2-1, with 8 bases fitting TRBD1. Germline loops: CDR1 SGDLS, CDR2 YYNGEE. This CDR3 comprises 16 residues. Trimming removed 5 bases from V and 1 base from J; junction bases left unmatched: 8. Full variable domain (rest looked up from reference TRBV9 and TRBJ2-1): DSGVTQTPKHLITATGQRVTLRCSPRSGDLSVYWYQQSLDQGLQFLIQYYNGEERAKGNILERFSAQQFPDLHSELNLSSLELGDSALYFCASRPGQGVSYNEQFFGPGTRLTVL.

The chain recombines TRBV11-2 with TRBJ2-1; D is unclear. The CDR3 extends over 13 amino acids. CDR1 is SGHAT, CDR2 FQNNGV, per germline. Trimming took 0 bases from V and 10 from J, leaving 10 bases between them. The CDR3 protein is CASSLDRSEEQFF. The CDR3 nucleotides are TGTGCCAGCAGCTTAGATCGGAGCGAGGAGCAGTTCTTC.

This clonotype was observed a few times. The V gene is TRBV20-1, the J gene TRBJ2-2, with D unclear. The germline V and J ends were trimmed by 1 base and 6 bases, with 12 bases remaining between them. CDR3 length: 14 amino acids. Germline V CDR1 and CDR2: DFQATT, SNEGSKA (reference sequence). CDR3 sequence: CSARGTFGSGELFF. In DNA form, the CDR3 reads TGCAGTGCTAGAGGCACGTTTGGGTCCGGGGAGCTGTTTTTT.

The sample holds a few counts of this clonotype. The CDR3 DNA follows: TGTGCCAGCAGCGTAGAAGCAGCGGGGGGGCGGGATGAGCAGTTCTTC. This codes for CASSVEAAGGRDEQFF. The J gene is TRBJ2-1, the V gene TRBV9; 10 bases are shared with TRBD2. With 0 bases clipped from V and 8 bases from J, the junction kept 8 bases outside the gene matches. This CDR3 region has 16 residues. CDR1 is SGDLS and CDR2 is YYNGEE in the germline V gene.

Only a few counts were recorded for this clonotype. The chain recombines TRBV6-1 with TRBJ2-7; 9 positions match TRBD1. V shed 6 bases and J 2 bases; nucleotides not matched to a gene: 5. Germline lookup yields CDR1 MNHNS and CDR2 SASEGT. The CDR3 has 14 residues. For the CDR3, the DNA is TGTGCCAGCAGCCGGACAGGGGCCGCCTACGAGCAGTACTTC. Translated, it gives CASSRTGAAYEQYF.

The chain links TRBV5-1 to TRBJ2-1, with 12 nucleotides matching TRBD2. Germline V gene sequence: CDR1 SGHRS, CDR2 YFSETQ. The CDR3 has 16 amino acids. The junction had 9 bases not matched to a gene; V was cut back by 4 bases and J by 7 bases. The CDR3 region has the DNA TGCGCCAGCAGCGCCCTTCTAGCGGGGGGGAGGAATGAGCAGTTCTTC. Translated, it gives CASSALLAGGRNEQFF.

This chain links TRBV20-1 with TRBJ2-2; no firm D call. Germline loops: CDR1 DFQATT, CDR2 SNEGSKA (reference sequence). This CDR3 contains 11 residues. The V and J ends lost 5 bases and 8 bases respectively, with 9 bases between them. The DNA of the CDR3 is TGCAGTGCTGATTTTGCAGGGGAGCTGTTTTTT. It specifies CSADFAGELFF.

V is TRBV7-2 and J is TRBJ2-5; 7 nucleotides match TRBD2. Germline values: CDR1 SGHTA, CDR2 FQGNSA. CDR3 size: 14 residues. With V trimmed by 1 base and J by 8 bases, 7 bases remained unmatched. CDR3 nucleotide sequence: TGTGCCAGCAGCTTAGGGGGACTATACGCAACCCAGTACTTC. This gives the protein CASSLGGLYATQYF.

The V and J genes are TRBV12-3 or TRBV12-4 and TRBJ2-5, with TRBD2 matching over 7 bases. This CDR3 contains 15 residues. The V gene end was trimmed by 4 bases and the J gene end by 5 bases; junction bases not matched to a gene: 10. DNA of the CDR3: TGTGCCAGCAGTTCGGGGGGTTGGATTCGGGAGACCCAGTACTTC. It is translated as CASSSGGWIRETQYF.

The CDR3: CASSLIPPREQFF. CDR3 nucleotides: TGTGCCAGCAGTTTAATTCCGCCTCGGGAGCAGTTCTTC. This sequence joins TRBV12-3 or TRBV12-4 and TRBJ2-1; D uncertain. V was trimmed by 2 bases and J by 10 bases, leaving 12 bases between them. This CDR3 has 13 amino acids.

The V and J genes are TRBV5-1 and TRBJ2-1; perhaps TRBD2 as D (5 bases). Germline CDR1 reads SGHRS; CDR2 reads YFSETQ. This CDR3 has 15 amino acids. Deletions cut 0 bases from V and 4 bases from J, with 11 bases between. The CDR3 is CASSLAGPGYNEQFF. CDR3 nucleotide sequence: TGCGCCAGCAGCTTGGCCGGCCCGGGGTACAATGAGCAGTTCTTC.

In this sample, this clonotype turned up a few times. The chain couples TRBV3-1 to TRBJ1-2; 10 bases agree with TRBD1. The CDR3 runs 14 residues. CDR1 is LGHDT, CDR2 YNNKEL, per germline (reference sequence). J gave up 4 bases and V 4 bases, and 3 bases lay outside the gene matches. The CDR3 is CASSLGTGAYGYTF. CDR3 bases: TGTGCCAGCAGCCTCGGGACAGGGGCCTATGGCTACACCTTC.

CDR3 in amino acids: CASSLDLANTQYF. In nucleotides, the CDR3 is TGTGCCAGCAGCTTGGATTTAGCGAATACGCAGTATTTT. The rearrangement joins TRBV5-6 to TRBJ2-3; a weak D match, TRBD2 (5 bases). CDR1 and CDR2 (germline): SGHDT, YYEEEE. Deletions cut 0 bases from V and 7 bases from J, with 9 bases between. This CDR3 contains 13 residues.

This clonotype was recorded a few times. The V and J genes are TRBV12-3 or TRBV12-4 and TRBJ1-5; D is unclear. This CDR3 has 15 residues. Trimming pared 7 bases from V and 3 bases from J, leaving 16 bases between. Here the CDR3 DNA reads TGTGCCAGCACCACTGACGGCAGGACCAATCAGCCCCAGCATTTT. Protein sequence: CASTTDGRTNQPQHF.

This clonotype turned up a few times. V is TRBV29-1 and J is TRBJ2-3, with a weak D call TRBD1 (6 bases). The CDR3 has 14 residues. V shed 7 bases and J shed 5 bases, with 19 bases lying between them. Germline loops: CDR1 SQVTM, CDR2 ANQGSEA. The CDR3 sequence: CSAFPDSRGDTQYF. CDR3 DNA sequence: TGCAGCGCTTTCCCGGACAGCCGAGGAGATACGCAGTATTTT.

There are a few counts of this clonotype. In nucleotides, the CDR3 is TGTGCCAGCAGCTGGTCGGGGGGGTCCTACAATGAGCAGTTCTTC. Translation gives CASSWSGGSYNEQFF. The gene calls are TRBV5-5 and TRBJ2-1, with TRBD2 matching 8 bases. CDR3 length: 15 residues. Trimming removed 3 bases from V and 1 base from J; junction bases left unmatched: 3. Germline V lookup: CDR1 SGHKS, CDR2 YYEKEE (reference sequence).

There are a few counts of this clonotype. This chain uses TRBV5-1 with TRBJ1-4; weak D call: TRBD1 (6 bases). Trimming stripped 1 base from V and 2 bases from J, with 12 bases between. CDR1 and CDR2 (germline): SGHRS, YFSETQ. The CDR3 spans 16 residues. The CDR3 DNA reads TGCGCCAGCAGCTTGAGGGGGGACCGCACTAATGAAAAACTGTTTTTT. It codes for CASSLRGDRTNEKLFF.

The V gene is TRBV5-6, the J gene TRBJ2-3, with TRBD2 as a possible D gene (6 bases). The CDR3 is made up of 14 amino acids. Trimming shortened V by 4 bases and J by 2 bases, and 11 bases separated the two germline ends. Per germline, CDR1 SGHDT and CDR2 YYEEEE. This chain's CDR3 is CASSGAGLTDTQYF. The CDR3 nucleotides are TGTGCCAGCAGCGGGGCGGGGCTCACAGATACGCAGTATTTT.

This clonotype was counted a few times. This chain uses TRBV20-1 with TRBJ2-5, with 9 bases lining up with TRBD1. This CDR3 region has 15 residues. V lost 6 bases and J lost 2; bases outside the gene matches: 10. Germline lookup yields CDR1 DFQATT and CDR2 SNEGSKA (reference sequence). CDR3 DNA: TGCAGTGCGAGTATGCTGGGACAGGGACAAGAGACCCAGTACTTC. It codes for CSASMLGQGQETQYF.

This clonotype came up a few times. This chain links TRBV20-1 with TRBJ2-3; no clear D gene. Germline assignment: CDR1 DFQATT and CDR2 SNEGSKA (reference sequence). Trimming took 0 bases from V and 14 from J, leaving 15 bases between them. CDR3 size: 12 residues. As DNA, the CDR3 is TGCAGTGCTAGAGATATAGCTCGACGCATGTATTTT. Its translation: CSARDIARRMYF.

Many counts were recorded for this clonotype. The chain employs TRBV4-3 and TRBJ1-4; unclear D gene. This CDR3 region has 17 residues. Germline-derived CDR1 and CDR2 are LGHNA and YSLEER. V dropped 0 bases and J dropped 8 bases, with 19 bases sitting between them. CDR3 coding DNA: TGCGCCAGCAGCCAAGATGTACATGACGTGTTGGGGGAAAAACTGTTTTTT. This gives the protein CASSQDVHDVLGEKLFF.

The sample holds a few counts of this clonotype. V is TRBV5-1 and J is TRBJ1-1; 7 nucleotides line up with TRBD1. This CDR3 spans 16 amino acids. Unmatched junction bases numbered 10, after V lost 2 bases and J lost 3 bases. The V gene's germline CDR1 is SGHRS and CDR2 YFSETQ. CDR3 amino acids: CASSLWGLRGHTEAFF. CDR3 coding DNA: TGCGCCAGCAGCTTATGGGGGTTAAGGGGGCACACTGAAGCTTTCTTT.

This clonotype was detected a few times. This sequence joins TRBV20-1 and TRBJ1-6; D unclear. The germline V gene encodes CDR1 DFQATT and CDR2 SNEGSKA (reference sequence). Trimming pared 5 bases from V and 9 bases from J, leaving 14 bases between. This CDR3 spans 13 amino acids. The CDR3 is CSASIRAASPLHF. CDR3 nucleotides: TGCAGTGCTTCGATCCGGGCCGCTTCACCCCTCCACTTT.